This T cell receptor (beta chain) appears in the sequencing data of a study of blood T cell repertoires in COVID-19. The CDR3 has 14 amino acids. From germline, CDR1 is SGHVS and CDR2 FQNEAQ. Trimming took 4 bases from V and 9 from J; bases not matched to a gene: 5. A single count supports this clone. Participants were placed into cohorts based on the clinical history they reported. The recovered donors of Cohort 3 showed two negative PCRs, clearance, or symptom resolution. Per the study methods: Using reference gene primer amplification, nucleated cell counts were estimated. The method was immunoSEQ multiplex PCR; TCRdb's version includes in-frame clones alone and lacks a portion of them. V and J calls and clone size follow that table, whereas D and trimming were derived from the DNA. The table includes about 280,000 clones, around 88% detected once.

The chain couples TRBV7-8 to TRBJ2-1, with 11 bases identical to TRBD2. Sequencing used PBMCs or T cells enriched from blood (not recorded which). This clonotype was obtained from a middle-aged woman who had recovered from COVID-19. CDR3 coding DNA: TGTGCCAGCAGCTCCCTAGCGGGAGGCTTTGAGCAGTTCTTC. Protein sequence: CASSSLAGGFEQFF. Full variable domain (remainder filled in from reference TRBV7-8 and TRBJ2-1): GAGVSQSPRYKVAKRGQDVALRCDPISGHVSLFWYQQALGQGPEFLTYFQNEAQLDKSGLPSDRFFAERPEGSVSTLKIQRTQQEDSAVYLCASSSLAGGFEQFFGPGTRLTVL.